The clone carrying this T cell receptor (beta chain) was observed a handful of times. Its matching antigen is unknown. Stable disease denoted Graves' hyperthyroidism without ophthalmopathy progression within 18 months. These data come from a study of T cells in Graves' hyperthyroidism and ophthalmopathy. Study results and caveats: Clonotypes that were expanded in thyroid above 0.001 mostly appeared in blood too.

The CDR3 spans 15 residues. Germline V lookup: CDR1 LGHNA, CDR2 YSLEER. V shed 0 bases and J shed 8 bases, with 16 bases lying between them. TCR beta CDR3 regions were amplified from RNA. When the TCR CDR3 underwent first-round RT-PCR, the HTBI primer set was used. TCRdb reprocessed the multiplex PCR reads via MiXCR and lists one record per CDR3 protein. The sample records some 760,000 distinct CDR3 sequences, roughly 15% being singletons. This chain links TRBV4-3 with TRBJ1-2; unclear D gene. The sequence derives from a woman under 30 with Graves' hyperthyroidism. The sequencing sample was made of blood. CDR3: CASSQDRTQSNGYTF. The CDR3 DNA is TGCGCCAGCAGCCAAGATCGAACCCAATCCAACGGCTACACCTTC.